This is a list of T cell receptor beta chains from one sample in a study of T cell repertoires in cytomegalovirus infection. What these receptors recognize is not known. TCRdb re-called the reads with MiXCR, one entry per CDR3 protein. The table includes about 71,000 distinct CDR3 sequences, roughly 20% detected once. Material: CD8+ T cells from cultured PBMCs, obtained from culture after CMV antigen stimulation. All receptors come from a human donor in good health (CMV status not recorded). Some clones in this sample may be carry-over from other donors' samples. Each CDR3 is given with its conserved first and last residue. The D gene is left open where the match is weak. Rows may omit the clone size; those that give it use once, few, many or a size class.

>NA|TRBJ2-7|TRBV19|TRBD1
CASSLRDRISYEQYF
TGTGCCAGTAGCCTCCGGGACAGGATTTCCTACGAGCAGTACTTC
>once|TRBJ1-1|TRBV4-3|TRBD1
CASSLTITGDAEAFF
TGCGCCAGCAGCCTCACAATCACAGGGGACGCTGAAGCTTTCTTT
>few|TRBJ2-7|TRBV5-6|TRBD2
CASSFQGRGSYEQYF
TGTGCCAGCAGCTTTCAAGGGAGGGGATCCTACGAGCAGTACTTC
>NA|TRBJ2-1|TRBV14|NA
CASSLRTTDEQFF
TGTGCCAGCAGCCTTCGGACCACCGATGAGCAGTTCTTC
>NA|TRBJ2-1|TRBV7-9|NA
CASSLKPYEQFF
TGTGCCAGCAGCTTAAAACCATATGAGCAGTTCTTC
>few|TRBJ2-7|TRBV7-9|TRBD1
CASSIRTGSSYEQYF
TGTGCCAGCAGCATACGGACAGGGAGCTCCTACGAGCAGTACTTC
>few|TRBJ1-1|TRBV7-9|TRBD1
CASSARQGGTEAFF
TGTGCCAGCAGCGCCCGACAGGGTGGGACTGAAGCTTTCTTT
>NA|TRBJ1-1|TRBV3-1|NA
CASSQDIPGQPMNTEAFF
TGTGCCAGCAGCCAAGATATTCCGGGGCAGCCCATGAACACTGAAGCTTTCTTT
>NA|TRBJ2-3|TRBV14|TRBD1
CASKDRGKDTQYF
TGTGCCAGTAAGGACAGGGGAAAAGATACGCAGTATTTT
>few|TRBJ2-2|TRBV7-2|NA
CASSRGGYTGELFF
TGTGCCAGCTCAAGGGGGGGTTACACCGGGGAGCTGTTTTTT
>many|TRBJ2-2|TRBV4-2|NA
CASSPLTSDTGELFF
TGTGCCAGCAGCCCCCTGACTAGTGACACCGGGGAGCTGTTTTTT
>NA|TRBJ2-7|TRBV7-9|NA
CASSNPQGGSDEQYF
TGTGCCAGCAGCAATCCCCAAGGAGGGTCGGACGAGCAGTACTTC
>NA|TRBJ2-1|TRBV10-3|NA
CAISEPPREQFF
TGTGCCATCAGTGAGCCCCCACGGGAGCAGTTCTTC
>NA|TRBJ2-3|TRBV6-1|TRBD2
CASSVRGAADTQYF
TGTGCCAGCAGTGTGCGGGGGGCCGCAGATACGCAGTATTTT
>NA|TRBJ2-1|TRBV6-2/TRBV6-3|NA
CASSTSNYNEQFF
TGTGCCAGCAGTACCTCAAACTACAATGAGCAGTTCTTC
>NA|TRBJ1-1|TRBV5-5|TRBD1
CASSPDRGRKYTEAFF
TGTGCCAGCAGCCCTGACAGGGGTAGAAAGTACACTGAAGCTTTCTTT
>few|TRBJ2-7|TRBV6-2/TRBV6-3|NA
CASSRRLHTYEQYF
TGTGCCAGCAGTAGGCGGCTCCATACCTACGAGCAGTACTTC
>few|TRBJ2-5|TRBV20-1|TRBD2
CSAPGLAGGTQYF
TGCAGTGCTCCGGGACTAGCCGGAGGGACCCAGTACTTC
>few|TRBJ1-4|TRBV27|TRBD1
CASTSGTGVEKLFF
TGTGCCAGCACCTCCGGGACAGGGGTAGAAAAACTGTTTTTT
>NA|TRBJ1-2|TRBV9|NA
CASSVARHRPNYGYTF
TGTGCCAGCAGCGTAGCTAGGCACCGACCTAACTATGGCTACACCTTC
>many|TRBJ1-1|TRBV9|TRBD1
CASSVVGTGDTEAFF
TGTGCCAGCAGCGTAGTTGGGACAGGAGACACTGAAGCTTTCTTT
>NA|TRBJ2-2|TRBV29-1|NA
CSVAGPNTGELFF
TGCAGCGTCGCTGGACCGAACACCGGGGAGCTGTTTTTT
>NA|TRBJ2-5|TRBV7-6|TRBD2
CASSWTSGGPKETQYF
TGTGCCAGCAGCTGGACTAGCGGGGGGCCTAAAGAGACCCAGTACTTC
>NA|TRBJ2-7|TRBV7-2|TRBD2
CASSSGLAGSYEQYF
TGTGCCAGCAGCTCGGGACTAGCGGGCTCCTACGAGCAGTACTTC
>NA|TRBJ1-2|TRBV6-2/TRBV6-3|TRBD1
CASSHGDSNYGYTF
TGTGCCAGCAGTCACGGGGACAGTAACTATGGCTACACCTTC
>few|TRBJ1-1|TRBV19|NA
CASTMTANTEAFF
TGTGCCAGTACCATGACAGCGAACACTGAAGCTTTCTTT
>few|TRBJ2-5|TRBV7-2|NA
CASRLSFGGSETQYF
TGTGCCAGCAGGTTATCCTTCGGGGGTTCAGAGACCCAGTACTTC
>few|TRBJ1-1|TRBV7-2|NA
CASSLASREEAFF
TGTGCCAGCAGCCTGGCCAGCCGGGAGGAAGCTTTCTTT
>few|TRBJ1-5|TRBV4-1|TRBD1
CASSQEGTGNWQPQHF
TGCGCCAGCAGCCAAGAAGGGACAGGGAACTGGCAGCCCCAGCATTTT
>NA|TRBJ2-1|TRBV7-2|TRBD2
CASSLAPGLAGGSSYNEQFF
TGTGCCAGCAGCTTAGCACCGGGACTAGCGGGGGGGAGCTCCTACAATGAGCAGTTCTTC
>few|TRBJ1-1|TRBV7-8|NA
CASTGTVNTEAFF
TGTGCCAGCACCGGGACGGTGAACACTGAAGCTTTCTTT
>few|TRBJ1-2|TRBV12-3/TRBV12-4|NA
CASRASYGYTF
TGTGCCAGCAGAGCGAGCTATGGCTACACCTTC
>NA|TRBJ1-5|TRBV20-1|NA
CSARPSGRSNQPQHF
TGCAGTGCTCGCCCGAGCGGACGAAGCAATCAGCCCCAGCATTTT
>few|TRBJ2-3|TRBV12-3/TRBV12-4|NA
CASMSPDTQYF
TGTGCCAGCATGAGTCCAGATACGCAGTATTTT
>NA|TRBJ1-1|TRBV7-2|NA
CASSLKISAEAFF
TGTGCCAGCAGCTTAAAGATTTCGGCTGAAGCTTTCTTT
>many|TRBJ2-3|TRBV7-2|NA
CASSFTDTQYF
TGTGCCAGCAGCTTCACAGATACGCAGTATTTT
>NA|TRBJ2-6|TRBV6-2/TRBV6-3|TRBD1
CASSSSIPGQIPSGANVLTF
TGTGCCAGCAGTTCGTCGATTCCGGGACAGATTCCCTCTGGGGCCAACGTCCTGACTTTC
>NA|TRBJ2-1|TRBV7-9|TRBD1
CASSLGDRANEQFF
TGTGCCAGCAGCTTAGGGGACAGGGCCAATGAGCAGTTCTTC
>NA|TRBJ2-6|TRBV6-2/TRBV6-3|NA
CASSYSTERVGANVLTF
TGTGCCAGCAGTTACTCGACAGAAAGGGTTGGGGCCAACGTCCTGACTTTC
>NA|TRBJ2-5|TRBV7-2|NA
CASSLTVAVETQYF
TGTGCCAGCAGCTTAACAGTGGCAGTTGAGACCCAGTACTTC